This T cell receptor beta chain was recovered during a study of blood T cell repertoires in COVID-19. Study-level information: Nucleic acid was either cDNA or gDNA, and it came from T cells, B-cell-depleted T cells, or PBMCs.

V dropped 7 bases and J dropped 6 bases, with 13 bases sitting between them. This CDR3 is built from 12 residues. The germline CDR1 and CDR2 sequences are SGDLS and YYNGEE. TCRdb's copy holds only in-frame clones and misses some; the assay was immunoSEQ multiplex PCR. The repertoire includes roughly 180,000 clones, around four fifths of them detected once, and around 5.2% sits in the top ten. This clonotype was obtained from a woman in her twenties or thirties with acute or convalescent COVID-19. The chain is built from TRBV9 and TRBJ1-2, with D possibly matching TRBD1 (5 bases). Sequencing input: peripheral blood. The CDR3 nucleotides read TGTGCCAGCTTCGACAGAACTAATGGCTACACCTTC. Its translation is CASFDRTNGYTF.